The 11 T cell receptor beta chains presented below share a single source sample, sequenced in a study of CD8 T cells in Susac syndrome (dated by TCRdb to about 2019). The library was obtained by the immunoSEQ multiplex PCR assay. RNA was extracted using the RNeasy kit, and roughly 0.45 to 1 microgram was reverse transcribed with random hexamers. TCRdb ran its own pipeline on the public reads, namely fastp trimming at Q25 and MiXCR clone calling, and kept in-frame beta chains. Each CDR3 protein gets just one entry, which takes the most common genes and DNA from the rows behind it. Counted in this sample were fewer than 85,000 distinct CDR3 sequences; roughly 94% of them appeared once. The leading ten clones occupy over 0.35% of the sample. Sequences were obtained from CD8+ T cells from PBMCs. All receptors derive from a human donor with Susac syndrome.

V usage is TRBV5-1 and J usage is TRBJ1-2, with 8 nucleotides matching TRBD1. Germline V gene lookup returns CDR1 SGHRS and CDR2 YFSETQ. V dropped 2 bases and J dropped 8; count of bases not matched to a gene: 5. The CDR3 has 13 amino acids. In DNA, the CDR3 is TGCGCCAGCAGCTTATACAGGGGGAAAGGCTACACCTTC. Its protein is CASSLYRGKGYTF. Complete variable domain (other parts from reference TRBV5-1 and TRBJ1-2): KAGVTQTPRYLIKTRGQQVTLSCSPISGHRSVSWYQQTPGQGLQFLFEYFSETQRNKGNFPGRFSGRQFSNSRSEMNVSTLELGDSALYLCASSLYRGKGYTFGSGTRLTVV.

The chain couples TRBV9 to TRBJ2-3, with 14 bases lining up with TRBD2. The CDR3 has 16 amino acids. V was pared by 3 bases and J by 3 bases, with 3 bases of the junction left unmatched. The germline gives CDR1 SGDLS, CDR2 YYNGEE. DNA of the CDR3: TGTGCCAGCAGCGAGGGACTAGCGGGAGTGACAGATACGCAGTATTTT. Amino acids: CASSEGLAGVTDTQYF.

This chain connects TRBV11-2 to TRBJ1-5; 7 positions match TRBD1. Germline CDR1 is SGHAT and CDR2 is FQNNGV. With V trimmed by 5 bases and J by 0 bases, 7 bases remained unmatched. CDR3 size: 16 residues. CDR3 in amino acids: CASSRSGTDSNQPQHF. CDR3 in DNA: TGTGCCAGCAGCCGATCCGGGACAGATAGCAATCAGCCCCAGCATTTT. The complete variable domain, with remaining parts taken from reference TRBV11-2 and TRBJ1-5, reads EAGVAQSPRYKIIEKRQSVAFWCNPISGHATLYWYQQILGQGPKLLIQFQNNGVVDDSQLPKDRFSAERLKGVDSTLKIQPAKLEDSAVYLCASSRSGTDSNQPQHFGDGTRLSIL.

The J gene is TRBJ1-2, the V gene TRBV3-1, with 10 nucleotides matching TRBD1. CDR1 and CDR2 from the germline V gene are LGHDT and YNNKEL (reference sequence). V shed 0 bases, J shed 6 bases, and the junction held 7 bases outside the gene matches. The CDR3 length is 16 residues. The CDR3 DNA reads as TGTGCCAGCAGCCAAGATCTATTGACAGGGGGCCATGGCTACACCTTC. It specifies CASSQDLLTGGHGYTF. Full variable domain (outside the CDR3, taken from reference TRBV3-1 and TRBJ1-2): DTAVSQTPKYLVTQMGNDKSIKCEQNLGHDTMYWYKQDSKKFLKIMFSYNNKELIINETVPNRFSPKSPDKAHLNLHINSLELGDSAVYFCASSQDLLTGGHGYTFGSGTRLTVV.

This sequence joins TRBV3-1 and TRBJ2-1; 14 bases are shared with TRBD2. Germline trimming cut 0 bases from V and 7 bases from J; bases unmatched to any gene: 8. The germline gives CDR1 LGHDT, CDR2 YNNKEL (reference sequence). The CDR3 runs to 18 residues. CDR3 loop: CASSQDPPGLAGENEQFF. The CDR3 region has the DNA TGTGCCAGCAGCCAAGACCCTCCGGGACTAGCGGGAGAAAATGAGCAGTTCTTC.

The J gene is TRBJ2-7, the V gene TRBV20-1, with 10 bases lining up with TRBD1. V dropped 2 bases and J dropped 6; count of bases not matched to a gene: 10. Germline values: CDR1 DFQATT, CDR2 SNEGSKA (reference sequence). The CDR3 runs to 15 residues. The CDR3 DNA is TGCAGTGCTAGACCCCAGGGACAGGGGAGTCTCGAGCAGTACTTC. This gives the protein CSARPQGQGSLEQYF.

V usage is TRBV7-9 and J usage is TRBJ2-7; D is unresolved. In germline, CDR1 is SEHNR, CDR2 FQNEAQ (reference sequence). Deletions cut 3 bases from V and 4 bases from J, with 10 bases between. CDR3 length: 13 residues. CDR3 nucleotide sequence: TGTGCCAGCAGCTTCCAAGGGCGGTACGAGCAGTACTTC. Translated: CASSFQGRYEQYF.

CDR3 protein: CASSLNDYSVYNEQFF. CDR3 in DNA: TGTGCCAGCAGCTTAAACGACTACTCCGTGTACAATGAGCAGTTCTTC. The rearrangement joins TRBV7-8 to TRBJ2-1; D may be TRBD2 (5 bases). Germline V gene lookup returns CDR1 SGHVS and CDR2 FQNEAQ. The V end lost 2 bases, the J end lost 4 bases, and 15 bases lay between the germline ends. The CDR3 has 16 amino acids. The entire variable domain, with the rest obtained from reference TRBV7-8 and TRBJ2-1, is as follows: GAGVSQSPRYKVAKRGQDVALRCDPISGHVSLFWYQQALGQGPEFLTYFQNEAQLDKSGLPSDRFFAERPEGSVSTLKIQRTQQEDSAVYLCASSLNDYSVYNEQFFGPGTRLTVL.

The chain joins TRBV7-9 to TRBJ2-1; 8 bases are a match to TRBD2. The J segment lost 7 bases and the V segment lost 8 bases, leaving 10 bases of the junction unmatched. CDR1 and CDR2 (germline): SEHNR, FQNEAQ (reference sequence). The CDR3 has 14 residues. The CDR3 DNA sequence: TGTGCCAGCCCGGGTAGCGGGGCGGGGAATGAGCAGTTCTTC. Translating it yields CASPGSGAGNEQFF.

The CDR3 loop reads CASSEGVNEQFF. The CDR3 region has the DNA TGTGCCAGCTCGGAGGGAGTAAATGAGCAGTTCTTC. V and J are TRBV18 and TRBJ2-1, with a tentative D call TRBD2 (6 bases). Trimming cost V 6 bases and J 7 bases, with 10 bases left between them. Per the germline V gene, CDR1 is KGHSH and CDR2 is LQKENI. The CDR3 totals 12 residues.

This clonotype was picked up one time. The chain joins TRBV7-8 to TRBJ2-1; no firm D call. This CDR3 is 15 amino acids long. In germline, CDR1 is SGHVS, CDR2 FQNEAQ. V lost 5 bases and J 5 bases, leaving 16 bases between the germline ends. The CDR3 DNA is TGTGCCAGCAGCCATAGGCACGCTCCCGACAATGAGCAGTTCTTC. Its translation: CASSHRHAPDNEQFF.